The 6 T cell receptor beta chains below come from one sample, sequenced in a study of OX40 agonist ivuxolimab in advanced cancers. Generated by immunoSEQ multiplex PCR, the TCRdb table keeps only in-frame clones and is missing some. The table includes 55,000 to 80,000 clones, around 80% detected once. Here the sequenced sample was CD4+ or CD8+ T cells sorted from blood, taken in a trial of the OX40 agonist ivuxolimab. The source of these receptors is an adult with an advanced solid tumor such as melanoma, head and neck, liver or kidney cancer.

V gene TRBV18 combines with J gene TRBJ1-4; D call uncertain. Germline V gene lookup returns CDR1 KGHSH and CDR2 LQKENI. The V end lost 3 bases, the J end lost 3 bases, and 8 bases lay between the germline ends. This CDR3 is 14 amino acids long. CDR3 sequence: CASSPNTANEKLFF. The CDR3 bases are TGTGCCAGCTCACCGAATACCGCTAATGAAAAACTGTTTTTT.

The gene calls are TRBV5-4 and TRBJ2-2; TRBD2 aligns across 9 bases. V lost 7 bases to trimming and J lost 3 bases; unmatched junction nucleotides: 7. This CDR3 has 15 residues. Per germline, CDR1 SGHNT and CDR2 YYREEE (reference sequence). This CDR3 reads CASHGGGADTGELFF. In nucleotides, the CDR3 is TGTGCCAGCCACGGCGGGGGGGCGGACACCGGGGAGCTGTTTTTT.

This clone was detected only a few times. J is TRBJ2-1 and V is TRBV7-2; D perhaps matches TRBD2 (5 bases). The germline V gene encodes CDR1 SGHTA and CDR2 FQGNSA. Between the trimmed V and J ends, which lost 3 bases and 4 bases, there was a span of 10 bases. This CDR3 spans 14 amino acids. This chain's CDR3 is CASSFPGIYNEQFF. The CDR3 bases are TGTGCCAGCAGCTTTCCCGGGATTTACAATGAGCAGTTCTTC.

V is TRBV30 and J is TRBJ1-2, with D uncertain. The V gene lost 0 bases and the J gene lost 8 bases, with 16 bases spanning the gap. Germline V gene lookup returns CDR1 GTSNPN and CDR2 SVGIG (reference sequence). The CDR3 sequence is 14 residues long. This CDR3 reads CAWSVVSVGEGYTF. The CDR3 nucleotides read TGTGCCTGGAGTGTAGTGAGTGTCGGGGAAGGCTACACCTTC. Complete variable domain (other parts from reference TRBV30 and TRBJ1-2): SQTIHQWPATLVQPVGSPLSLECTVEGTSNPNLYWYRQAAGRGLQLLFYSVGIGQISSEVPQNLSASRPQDRQFILSSKKLLLSDSGFYLCAWSVVSVGEGYTFGSGTRLTVV.

The CDR3 loop is CASSSAGGSGEQYV. Written as DNA, the CDR3 is TGTGCCAGCTCTTCAGCCGGGGGCTCGGGCGAGCAGTACGTC. The rearrangement links TRBV18 to TRBJ2-7, with D perhaps matching TRBD1 or TRBD2 (6 bases each). Trimming shortened V by 6 bases and J by 6 bases, and 18 bases separated the two germline ends. The CDR3 runs to 14 residues. The germline gives CDR1 KGHSH, CDR2 LQKENI.

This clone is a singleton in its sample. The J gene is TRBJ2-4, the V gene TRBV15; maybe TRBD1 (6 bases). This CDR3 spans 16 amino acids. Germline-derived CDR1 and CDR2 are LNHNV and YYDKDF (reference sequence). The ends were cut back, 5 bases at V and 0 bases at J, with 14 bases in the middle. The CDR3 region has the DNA TGTGCCACCAGCGATCTACAGGGTTTAGCCAAAAACATTCAGTACTTC. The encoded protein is CATSDLQGLAKNIQYF.